Reported below is one TCR beta chain. Antigen: not known. The sample is drawn from a study of response to subunit inactivated influenza vaccine. Findings and caveats of the study: The authors suggested that few new T cells are recruited per seasonal influenza vaccination.

TCRdb reprocessed the RT-PCR reads with MiXCR, giving one entry per CDR3 protein. The repertoire holds 650,000 to 700,000 distinct CDR3 sequences, with 15% to 19% as singletons. The germline V and J ends were trimmed by 1 base and 15 bases, with 16 bases remaining between them. Germline V CDR1 and CDR2: SGHTA, FQGNSA. The CDR3 covers 13 residues. Sequencing used PBMCs from blood, obtained about 12 days after vaccination. This receptor was obtained from a man in his fifties or sixties who received an inactivated influenza vaccine. This chain joins TRBV7-2 and TRBJ2-1; a weak D match, TRBD2 (5 bases). The chain's CDR3 is CASSLGTPAPPFF. DNA for the CDR3: TGTGCCAGCAGCTTAGGGACTCCTGCACCCCCGTTCTTC.